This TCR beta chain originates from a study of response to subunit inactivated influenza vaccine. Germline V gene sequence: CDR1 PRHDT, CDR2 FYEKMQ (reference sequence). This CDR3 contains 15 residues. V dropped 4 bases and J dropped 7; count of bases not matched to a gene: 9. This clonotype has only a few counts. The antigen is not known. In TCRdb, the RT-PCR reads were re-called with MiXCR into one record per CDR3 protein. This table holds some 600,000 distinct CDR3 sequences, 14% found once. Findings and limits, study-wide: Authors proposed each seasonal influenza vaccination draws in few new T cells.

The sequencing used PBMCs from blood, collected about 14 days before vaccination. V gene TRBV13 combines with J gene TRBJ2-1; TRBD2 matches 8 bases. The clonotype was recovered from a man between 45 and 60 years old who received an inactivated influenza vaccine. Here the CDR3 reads CASSSWGTSGNEQFF. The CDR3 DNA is TGTGCCAGCAGCTCATGGGGGACTAGTGGTAATGAGCAGTTCTTC.